The T cell receptor (beta chain) under discussion was sequenced for a study of T cell responses to AZD1222 COVID-19 vaccine. Findings and limits, study-wide: Donors were mostly white British, more females; clonal diversity possibly underestimated.

As concerns this clone: Its target is unknown.

The germline V gene has CDR1 SGHVS and CDR2 FQNEAQ. This CDR3 is 13 amino acids long. V lost 5 bases, J lost 4 bases, and 10 bases lay in between. The protocol was immunoSEQ multiplex PCR, while the TCRdb copy is restricted to in-frame clones and leaves out a portion. The repertoire holds under 40,000 clones, with 70% to 90% as singletons. This receptor was taken from an adult in good health. This chain connects TRBV7-8 to TRBJ2-3; the D gene is possibly TRBD2 (6 bases). Sequencing used peripheral blood, obtained on day 0 of AZD1222 vaccination. CDR3 loop: CASSPPSADTQYF. CDR3 nucleotide sequence: TGTGCCAGCAGCCCCCCTAGCGCAGATACGCAGTATTTT.